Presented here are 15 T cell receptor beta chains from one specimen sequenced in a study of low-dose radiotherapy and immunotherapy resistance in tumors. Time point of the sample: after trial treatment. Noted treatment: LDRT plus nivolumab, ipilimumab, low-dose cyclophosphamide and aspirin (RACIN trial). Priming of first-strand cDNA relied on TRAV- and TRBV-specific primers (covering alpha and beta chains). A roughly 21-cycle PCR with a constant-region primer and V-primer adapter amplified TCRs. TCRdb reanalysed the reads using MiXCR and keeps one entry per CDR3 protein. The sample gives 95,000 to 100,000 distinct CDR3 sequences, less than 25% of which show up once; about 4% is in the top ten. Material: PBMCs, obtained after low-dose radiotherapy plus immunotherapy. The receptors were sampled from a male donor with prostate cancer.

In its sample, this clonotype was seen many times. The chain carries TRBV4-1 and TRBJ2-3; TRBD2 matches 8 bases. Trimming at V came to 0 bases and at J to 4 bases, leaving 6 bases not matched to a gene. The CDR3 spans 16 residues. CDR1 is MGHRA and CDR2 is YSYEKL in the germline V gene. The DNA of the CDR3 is TGCGCCAGCAGCCAAGAAGAACTAGCGGCCTCAGATACGCAGTATTTT. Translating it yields CASSQEELAASDTQYF.

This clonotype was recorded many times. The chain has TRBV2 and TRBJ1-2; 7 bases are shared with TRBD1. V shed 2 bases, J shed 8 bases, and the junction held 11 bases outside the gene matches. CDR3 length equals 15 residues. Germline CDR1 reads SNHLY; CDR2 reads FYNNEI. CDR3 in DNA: TGTGCCAGCAGTGAAATGTTGGAGGGGGCGCGCGGCTACACCTTC. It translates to CASSEMLEGARGYTF.

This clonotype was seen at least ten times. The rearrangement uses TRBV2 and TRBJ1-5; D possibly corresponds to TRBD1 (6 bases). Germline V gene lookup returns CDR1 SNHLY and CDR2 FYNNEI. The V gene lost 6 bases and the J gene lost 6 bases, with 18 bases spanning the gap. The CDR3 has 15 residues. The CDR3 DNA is TGTGCCAGCAGCCCGGGGGCCCCCACTAGTCAGCCCCAGCATTTT. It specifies CASSPGAPTSQPQHF.

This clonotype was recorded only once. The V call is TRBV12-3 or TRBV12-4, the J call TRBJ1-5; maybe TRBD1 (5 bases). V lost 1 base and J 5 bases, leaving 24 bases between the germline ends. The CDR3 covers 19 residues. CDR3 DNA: TGTGCCAGCAGTTTAGGGGTCGGGCCTCCACGGGGGTCGTATCAGCCCCAGCATTTT. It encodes CASSLGVGPPRGSYQPQHF.

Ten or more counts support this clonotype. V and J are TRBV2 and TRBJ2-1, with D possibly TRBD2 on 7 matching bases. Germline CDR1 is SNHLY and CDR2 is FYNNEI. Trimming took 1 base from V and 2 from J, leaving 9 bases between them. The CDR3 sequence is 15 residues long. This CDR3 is CASSEEGGAYNEQFF. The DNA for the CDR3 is TGTGCCAGCAGTGAAGAGGGGGGGGCCTACAATGAGCAGTTCTTC.

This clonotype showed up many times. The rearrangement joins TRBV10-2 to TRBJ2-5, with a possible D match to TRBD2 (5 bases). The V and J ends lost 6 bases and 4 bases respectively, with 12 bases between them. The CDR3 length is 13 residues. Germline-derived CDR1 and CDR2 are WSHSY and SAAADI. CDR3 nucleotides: TGCGCCAGCAGCGACCCTAGCTTAGAGACCCAGTACTTC. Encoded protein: CASSDPSLETQYF.

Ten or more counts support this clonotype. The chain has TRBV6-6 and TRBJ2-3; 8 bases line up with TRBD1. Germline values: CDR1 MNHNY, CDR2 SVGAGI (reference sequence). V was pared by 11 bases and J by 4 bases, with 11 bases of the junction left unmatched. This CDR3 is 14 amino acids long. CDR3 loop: CAAKDRGLPDTQYF. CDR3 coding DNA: TGTGCCGCGAAAGACAGGGGTTTACCAGATACGCAGTATTTT.

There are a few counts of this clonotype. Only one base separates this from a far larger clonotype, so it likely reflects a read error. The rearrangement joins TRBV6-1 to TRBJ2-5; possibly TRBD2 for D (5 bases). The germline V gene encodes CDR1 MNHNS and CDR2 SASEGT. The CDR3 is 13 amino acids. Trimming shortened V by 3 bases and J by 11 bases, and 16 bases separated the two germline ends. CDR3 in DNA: TGTGCCAGCAGTGATCCCGGGAACAATGAGCAGTACTTC. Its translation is CASSDPGNNEQYF.

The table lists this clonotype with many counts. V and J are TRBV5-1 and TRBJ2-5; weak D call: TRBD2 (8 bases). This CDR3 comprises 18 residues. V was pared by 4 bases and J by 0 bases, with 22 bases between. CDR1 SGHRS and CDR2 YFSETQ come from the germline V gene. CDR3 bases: TGCGCCAGCAGCCCGGGAGGGGGCTTGGGGGGCCACCAAGAGACCCAGTACTTC. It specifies CASSPGGGLGGHQETQYF.

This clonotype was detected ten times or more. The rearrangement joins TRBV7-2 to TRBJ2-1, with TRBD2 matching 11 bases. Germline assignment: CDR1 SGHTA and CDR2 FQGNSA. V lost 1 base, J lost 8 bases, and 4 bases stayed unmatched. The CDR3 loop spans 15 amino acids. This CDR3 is CASSLVAGGLDEQFF. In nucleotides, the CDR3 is TGTGCCAGCAGCTTAGTAGCGGGGGGGCTCGATGAGCAGTTCTTC.

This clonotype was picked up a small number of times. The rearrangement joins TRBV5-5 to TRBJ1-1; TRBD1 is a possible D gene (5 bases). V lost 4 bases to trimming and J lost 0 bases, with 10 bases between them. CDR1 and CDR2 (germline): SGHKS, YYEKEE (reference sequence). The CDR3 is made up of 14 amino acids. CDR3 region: CASSTRAVNTEAFF. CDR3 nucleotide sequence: TGTGCCAGCAGCACCAGGGCCGTGAACACTGAAGCTTTCTTT.

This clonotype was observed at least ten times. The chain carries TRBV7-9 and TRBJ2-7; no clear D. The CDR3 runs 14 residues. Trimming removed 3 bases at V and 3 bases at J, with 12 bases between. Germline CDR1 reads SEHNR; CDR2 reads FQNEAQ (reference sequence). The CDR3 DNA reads TGTGCCAGCAGCTTGGCGGCGTGGAACTACGAGCAGTACTTC. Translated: CASSLAAWNYEQYF.

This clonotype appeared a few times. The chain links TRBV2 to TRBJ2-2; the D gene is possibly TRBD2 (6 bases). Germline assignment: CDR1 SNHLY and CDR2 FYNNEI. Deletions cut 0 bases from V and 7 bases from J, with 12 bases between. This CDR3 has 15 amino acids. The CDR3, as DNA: TGTGCCAGCAGTGAAGCGCTTCGGGGGAACGGGGAGCTGTTTTTT. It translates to CASSEALRGNGELFF.

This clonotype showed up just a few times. CDR3 in DNA: TGCGCCAGCAGCCAACCGCTAGGGAAAAGGACCCAGTACTTC. It specifies CASSQPLGKRTQYF. The chain uses TRBV4-1 and TRBJ2-5, with unresolved D. V lost 2 bases to trimming and J lost 7 bases, with 14 bases between them. Germline CDR1 MGHRA, CDR2 YSYEKL. This CDR3 region has 14 residues.

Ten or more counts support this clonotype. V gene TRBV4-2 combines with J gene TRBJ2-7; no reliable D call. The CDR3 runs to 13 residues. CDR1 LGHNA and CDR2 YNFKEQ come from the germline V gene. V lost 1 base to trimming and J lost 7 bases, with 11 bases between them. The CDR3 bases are TGTGCCAGCAGCCAAGGCCCAAGAAGGGAGCAGTACTTC. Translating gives CASSQGPRREQYF.